This note documents a single T cell receptor beta chain sequence. The data belong to a study of blood T cell repertoires in COVID-19. TCRdb's copy holds only in-frame clones and misses some; the assay was immunoSEQ multiplex PCR. The data contain approximately 220,000 clones, approximately 80% of them singletons. The CDR3 is 16 amino acids. Trimming cost V 6 bases and J 5 bases; bases outside gene matches: 11. CDR1 and CDR2 (germline): KGHSH, LQKENI. Recruitment covered about 25 US areas and drew participants whose ages spanned about 18 to 95 years. Categorization into cohorts depended on clinical history that participants reported.

The sequence was collected from a woman between 40 and 50 years old with acute COVID-19. The genes are TRBV18 and TRBJ2-2; 8 bases agree with TRBD2. What was sequenced was PBMCs or T cells enriched from blood (not recorded which). The CDR3 here is CASSPTGGVKTGELFF. CDR3 bases: TGTGCCAGCTCCCCTACGGGAGGGGTAAAGACCGGGGAGCTGTTTTTT. The full variable domain, rest sourced from reference TRBV18 and TRBJ2-2, is NAGVMQNPRHLVRRRGQEARLRCSPMKGHSHVYWYRQLPEEGLKFMVYLQKENIIDESGMPKERFSAEFPKEGPSILRIQQVVRGDSAAYFCASSPTGGVKTGELFFGEGSRLTVL.